This T cell receptor beta chain was observed in a study of Ad26.COV2.S vaccination and SARS-CoV-2 variants. As for the study in general: Administration of Ad26.COV2.S was intramuscular, either once or twice 56 days apart. Study outcomes and limitations: Whether participants received vaccine or placebo, their non-spike TCR breadth was similar. While placebo recipients had lower spike-specific TCR breadth, vaccine recipients had more.

This clone was recorded once. Antigen unknown. Sequencing used immunoSEQ multiplex PCR; TCRdb keeps in-frame clones, though not all of them. The table has hundreds of thousands of clones, about 93% seen once. Regarding treatment: roughly 18 received Ad26.COV2.S at low or high dose, single or two shots; 5 received placebo; per-sample allocation not given. On day 63 after the first injection, vaccine and placebo recipients gave samples. Source: peripheral blood, taken in a trial of Ad26.COV2.S vaccine versus placebo. This receptor was taken from a person between 18 and 65 years old who received the Ad26.COV2.S COVID-19 vaccine or a placebo.

The CDR3 sequence is CASSPMLRDSSYEQYF. The CDR3 DNA reads as TGCGCCAGCAGCCCTATGCTCCGGGACAGCTCCTACGAGCAGTACTTC. The V gene is TRBV4-3, the J gene TRBJ2-7, with 7 bases lining up with TRBD1. The CDR3 runs 16 residues. V shed 4 bases, J shed 0 bases, and the junction held 9 bases outside the gene matches. Germline loops: CDR1 LGHNA, CDR2 YSLEER.